One sample yielded the 26 T cell receptor beta chains listed below, sequenced in a study of neurological immune-mediated disorders. TCRdb independently ran MiXCR on the 5' RACE reads; one entry per CDR3 protein. Of around 27,000 distinct CDR3 sequences detected, about 15% appear once; the ten largest clones hold 25% to 30%. The material sequenced was PBMCs. The receptors come from a man aged 70-80 years in good health.

This clonotype was observed at least ten times. V and J are TRBV5-1 and TRBJ1-3; 12 bases are shared with TRBD1. Trimming removed 4 bases from V and 3 bases from J; junction bases left unmatched: 5. The CDR3 runs to 16 residues. CDR1 and CDR2 from the germline V gene are SGHRS and YFSETQ. The CDR3 DNA sequence: TGCGCCAGCAGCGCGGGACAGGGGGCCTATGGAAACACCATATATTTT. Its translation: CASSAGQGAYGNTIYF.

This clonotype was seen at least ten times. The chain carries TRBV7-7 and TRBJ2-3; D is perhaps TRBD1 (6 bases). CDR1 and CDR2 from the germline V gene are SSHAT and FNYEAQ (reference sequence). This CDR3 comprises 14 residues. Trimming left V 1 base short and J 1 base short, with 6 bases between. DNA of the CDR3: TGTGCCAGCAGCTTAGGGACAGGCACAGATACGCAGTATTTT. It translates to CASSLGTGTDTQYF.

There are many counts of this clonotype. This chain connects TRBV20-1 to TRBJ2-1, with 11 bases matching TRBD2. This CDR3 contains 16 residues. V trimming: 4 bases; J trimming: 4 bases; junction bases outside the gene matches: 9. Germline assignment: CDR1 DFQATT and CDR2 SNEGSKA (reference sequence). The CDR3 DNA follows: TGCAGTGCTAATTCCCCTAGCGGGGGGACATACAATGAGCAGTTCTTC. Encoded protein: CSANSPSGGTYNEQFF.

Many counts were recorded for this clonotype. The rearrangement uses TRBV20-1 and TRBJ2-2; no firm D call. The CDR3 has 15 amino acids. V was cut by 3 bases and J by 3 bases, with 14 bases left in between. Germline CDR1 and CDR2: DFQATT and SNEGSKA (reference sequence). The CDR3 region is CSASRQPRYTGELFF. The CDR3 coding sequence is TGCAGTGCTAGTCGACAACCTAGATACACCGGGGAGCTGTTTTTT.

This clonotype was detected many times. The rearrangement uses TRBV20-1 and TRBJ1-1; 7 bases align to TRBD1. Germline-derived CDR1 and CDR2 are DFQATT and SNEGSKA (reference sequence). The CDR3 has 13 residues. Trimming took 5 bases from V and 1 from J; bases not matched to a gene: 4. In nucleotides, the CDR3 is TGCAGTGCTCCCCGGACAGGGAACACTGAAGCTTTCTTT. Amino acids: CSAPRTGNTEAFF.

Many counts were recorded for this clonotype. The CDR3 loop is CASSQGGDEQFF. The CDR3 region has the DNA TGTGCCAGCAGCCAAGGGGGCGATGAGCAGTTCTTC. V is TRBV3-1 and J is TRBJ2-1, with a possible D match to TRBD1 (5 bases). CDR1 is LGHDT, CDR2 YNNKEL, per germline (reference sequence). V gave up 1 base and J gave up 8 bases, with 6 bases separating them. The CDR3 contains 12 residues.

Concerning this clonotype itself: In this CDR3 the conserved last residue, phenylalanine or tryptophan, is missing, so a read error is likely. The J gene is TRBJ2-1, the V gene TRBV24-1, with D perhaps TRBD1 or TRBD2 (5 bases each). CDR1 and CDR2 (germline): KGHDR, SFDVKD. The CDR3 extends over 17 amino acids. The V and J ends lost 3 bases and 0 bases respectively, with 14 bases between them. The CDR3 loop reads CATSDQPGRCSYNEQFL. CDR3 in DNA: TGTGCCACCAGTGATCAACCGGGACGATGCTCCTACAATGAGCAGTTCTTA.

This clonotype was seen at least ten times. The chain is built from TRBV20-1 and TRBJ2-1; no clear D. This CDR3 has 13 amino acids. Germline CDR1 DFQATT, CDR2 SNEGSKA (reference sequence). V was pared by 2 bases and J by 7 bases, with 12 bases between. The CDR3 loop reads CSARRDVVNEQFF. DNA for the CDR3: TGCAGTGCTAGAAGGGATGTAGTGAATGAGCAGTTCTTC.

The V and J genes are TRBV5-4 and TRBJ2-1, with 8 bases identical to TRBD2. This CDR3 is built from 15 residues. The V gene's germline CDR1 is SGHNT and CDR2 YYREEE (reference sequence). The V segment lost 2 bases and the J segment 7 bases; nucleotides outside the gene matches: 8. CDR3 nucleotides: TGTGCCAGCAGCTTTTGGCTAGCGGGCTCGAATGAGCAGTTCTTC. As protein: CASSFWLAGSNEQFF.

To note about this clonotype: At one end, the junction sequence differs from germline, possibly due to a read error. V and J are TRBV4-3 and TRBJ2-2, with D tentatively TRBD2 (5 bases). The CDR3 has 12 amino acids. Germline V gene lookup returns CDR1 LGHNA and CDR2 YSLEER. This chain's CDR3 is CASSQDVGELLF. As DNA, the CDR3 is TGCGCCAGCAGCCAAGATGTCGGGGAGCTGTTATTT.

This clonotype was counted at least ten times. The rearrangement links TRBV20-1 to TRBJ1-6, with a possible D match to TRBD1 (6 bases). V lost 0 bases to trimming and J lost 10 bases, with 10 bases between them. The CDR3 contains 13 residues. Germline V gene sequence: CDR1 DFQATT, CDR2 SNEGSKA (reference sequence). The CDR3 bases are TGCAGTGCTAGAGACAGGGGTGGGTCACCCCTCCACTTT. It encodes CSARDRGGSPLHF.

This clonotype was seen repeatedly, ten times or more. The rearrangement links TRBV5-1 to TRBJ2-2; TRBD1 aligns across 9 bases. The CDR3 is 14 residues long. Germline trimming cut 5 bases from V and 4 bases from J; bases unmatched to any gene: 3. Looked up from germline, CDR1 is SGHRS and CDR2 is YFSETQ. For the CDR3, the DNA is TGCGCCAGCAGAACAGGGGGCATCACCGGGGAGCTGTTTTTT. Residues: CASRTGGITGELFF.

This clonotype appeared many times. The J gene is TRBJ2-5, the V gene TRBV5-1; the match to TRBD1 covers 8 bases. The length of the CDR3 is 16 residues. Germline CDR1 and CDR2: SGHRS and YFSETQ. Trimming took 4 bases from V and 1 from J; bases not matched to a gene: 9. The CDR3 loop is CASSLSPTGAQETQYF. CDR3 DNA sequence: TGCGCCAGCAGCCTATCCCCGACAGGGGCCCAAGAGACCCAGTACTTC. The full variable domain, completed using reference TRBV5-1 and TRBJ2-5, is KAGVTQTPRYLIKTRGQQVTLSCSPISGHRSVSWYQQTPGQGLQFLFEYFSETQRNKGNFPGRFSGRQFSNSRSEMNVSTLELGDSALYLCASSLSPTGAQETQYFGPGTRLLVL.

At least ten counts were recorded for this clonotype. The chain employs TRBV12-3 or TRBV12-4 and TRBJ2-7; 10 positions match TRBD1. CDR3 length equals 14 residues. V lost 5 bases to trimming and J lost 4 bases; unmatched junction nucleotides: 5. In DNA form, the CDR3 reads TGTGCCAGCAGTGGGACAGGGGACTTTTACGAGCAGTACTTC. Amino acids: CASSGTGDFYEQYF.

This clonotype was counted at least ten times. The J gene is TRBJ2-7, the V gene TRBV28, with TRBD2 as a possible D gene (6 bases). This CDR3 comprises 16 residues. The germline V and J ends were trimmed by 3 bases and 5 bases, with 20 bases remaining between them. Germline CDR1 is MDHEN and CDR2 is SYDVKM. CDR3 nucleotides: TGTGCCAGCAGTTTTCTTTCCCGGGCGGGAATCGACGAGCAGTACTTC. This encodes CASSFLSRAGIDEQYF.

This clonotype was observed many times. V usage is TRBV11-2 and J usage is TRBJ1-2; maybe TRBD1 (5 bases). CDR1 is SGHAT, CDR2 FQNNGV, per germline. The CDR3 has 13 residues. The V end lost 1 base, the J end lost 4 bases, and 7 bases lay between the germline ends. The CDR3 sequence: CASSLAGTYGYTF. CDR3 sequence (DNA): TGTGCCAGCAGCTTAGCTGGGACCTATGGCTACACCTTC. Based on the CDR3 plus reference TRBV11-2 and TRBJ1-2, the full variable domain is EAGVAQSPRYKIIEKRQSVAFWCNPISGHATLYWYQQILGQGPKLLIQFQNNGVVDDSQLPKDRFSAERLKGVDSTLKIQPAKLEDSAVYLCASSLAGTYGYTFGSGTRLTVV.

This clonotype was counted ten times or more. This chain connects TRBV20-1 to TRBJ1-5; no definite D call. Trimming shortened V by 3 bases and J by 3 bases, and 18 bases separated the two germline ends. CDR3 length: 16 residues. In germline, CDR1 is DFQATT, CDR2 SNEGSKA (reference sequence). Here the CDR3 reads CSASLGSADYNQPQHF. In DNA form, the CDR3 reads TGCAGTGCTAGCCTAGGATCAGCAGACTACAATCAGCCCCAGCATTTT.

This clonotype was recorded at least ten times. The chain employs TRBV7-9 and TRBJ1-2; D not certain. Trimming took 5 bases from V and 10 from J, leaving 17 bases between them. This CDR3 spans 13 amino acids. CDR1 SEHNR and CDR2 FQNEAQ come from the germline V gene (reference sequence). The CDR3 sequence: CASSTGIGSAYTF. The CDR3 bases are TGTGCCAGCAGCACGGGGATTGGGTCTGCCTACACCTTC.

This chain connects TRBV30 to TRBJ1-1; D not resolved. Germline assignment: CDR1 GTSNPN and CDR2 SVGIG (reference sequence). The V end lost 3 bases, the J end lost 6 bases, and 11 bases lay between the germline ends. The CDR3 contains 12 residues. The CDR3 bases are TGTGCCTGGAGGTACCGGTATTCTGAAGCTTTCTTT. Translated, it gives CAWRYRYSEAFF.

This clonotype was counted only a few times. The genes are TRBV7-2 and TRBJ1-1; 7 nucleotides match TRBD1. V shed 1 base and J 8 bases; nucleotides not matched to a gene: 4. The germline gives CDR1 SGHTA, CDR2 FQGNSA. The length of the CDR3 is 13 residues. CDR3 nucleotide sequence: TGTGCCAGCAGCTTAGACAGGGGCCGAGAAGCTTTCTTT. Translation: CASSLDRGREAFF.

In this sample, this clonotype turned up many times. The chain recombines TRBV5-1 with TRBJ2-7, with D possibly matching TRBD1 (6 bases). CDR3 length equals 13 residues. The V and J ends lost 7 bases and 4 bases respectively, with 15 bases between them. Germline V lookup: CDR1 SGHRS, CDR2 YFSETQ. CDR3 amino acids: CASGLQGTYEQYF. For the CDR3, the DNA is TGCGCCAGCGGTCTACAGGGAACTTACGAGCAGTACTTC.

As to this clonotype: This is likely a read error, given that the CDR3 carries no conserved phenylalanine or tryptophan at its end. The chain links TRBV10-2 to TRBJ2-7; 12 bases fit TRBD1. The length of the CDR3 is 19 residues. Germline V gene data show CDR1 as WSHSY and CDR2 as SAAADI. The J segment lost 0 bases and the V segment lost 9 bases, leaving 18 bases of the junction unmatched. The CDR3 DNA sequence: TGCGCCAGTTCGGGGCGCCGGGACAGGGGGCAAATCAGCTCCTACGAGCAGTACTTA. Its translation: CASSGRRDRGQISSYEQYL.

This clonotype was seen many times. The rearrangement links TRBV9 to TRBJ1-1; 7 bases match TRBD1. The V and J ends lost 4 bases and 0 bases, in that order; junction bases with no gene match: 6. CDR3 length: 15 residues. The V gene's germline CDR1 is SGDLS and CDR2 YYNGEE. The CDR3 DNA sequence: TGTGCCAGCAGCTCCCGGGGACAGTTGAACACTGAAGCTTTCTTT. This codes for CASSSRGQLNTEAFF.

The V and J genes are TRBV10-3 and TRBJ1-1; possibly TRBD1 for D (5 bases). This CDR3 is 13 amino acids long. Per germline, CDR1 ENHRY and CDR2 SYGVKD. The V gene lost 2 bases and the J gene lost 11 bases, with 15 bases spanning the gap. The CDR3 nucleotides read TGTGCCATCAGTGAGGGAGAAACAGGTGCGGCTTTCTTT. Amino acid sequence: CAISEGETGAAFF.

This sequence joins TRBV11-3 and TRBJ2-1; TRBD2 matches 9 bases. V shed 5 bases and J 6 bases; nucleotides not matched to a gene: 8. CDR1 and CDR2 from the germline V gene are SGHNT and YENEEA. CDR3 size: 15 residues. The CDR3 nucleotides are TGTGCCAGCAGCCCCCTCAGCGGGGGGCCCAATGAGCAGTTCTTC. This translates into CASSPLSGGPNEQFF.

This clonotype was detected many times. V usage is TRBV29-1 and J usage is TRBJ1-2, with D possibly being TRBD1 (5 bases). Trimming stripped 3 bases from V and 8 bases from J, with 25 bases between. CDR1 and CDR2 (germline): SQVTM, ANQGSEA. The CDR3 covers 16 residues. Here the CDR3 reads CSVDDGAAGRREGYTF. Written as DNA, the CDR3 is TGCAGCGTTGATGACGGCGCGGCAGGGCGGAGAGAAGGCTACACCTTC.